A single sample gave rise to the 24 T cell receptor beta chains below, sequenced in a study of vaccination and CD4 T cells after COVID-19. No antigen has been assigned to these receptors. Sequencing of cultured CD4+ T cell DNA used the Oncomine TCR Beta short-read assay. TCRdb recomputed calls from the PCR reads with MiXCR, one row per CDR3 protein. The sample records 20,000 to 30,000 distinct CDR3 sequences, roughly three fifths being singletons. Noted treatment: approximately nine-day PBMC culture with coronavirus spike peptide pools or control peptides (ViraFEST assay). Source material: CD4+ T cells from blood, cultured in vitro. These TCRs come from a human donor who had recovered from COVID-19.

There are a few counts of this clonotype. The V and J genes are TRBV7-2 and TRBJ1-5, with D maybe TRBD1 (5 bases). Trimming cost V 3 bases and J 6 bases, with 15 bases left between them. Germline values: CDR1 SGHTA, CDR2 FQGNSA. This CDR3 has 15 residues. Here the CDR3 DNA reads TGTGCCAGCAGCTTCGGCCAGGGCCCAGGTCAGCCCCAGCATTTT. Residues: CASSFGQGPGQPQHF.

The V gene is TRBV27, the J gene TRBJ2-1; D is undetermined. Trimming stripped 5 bases from V and 0 bases from J, with 17 bases between. The CDR3 sequence is 17 residues long. In germline, CDR1 is MNHEY, CDR2 SMNVEV (reference sequence). The CDR3: CASSPPLPASSYNEQFF. CDR3 DNA sequence: TGTGCCAGCAGTCCCCCCCTTCCGGCTAGCTCCTACAATGAGCAGTTCTTC.

CDR3 in DNA: TGTGCCAGTAGTATAGGTGGGGGGGGAGCTGAAGCTTTCTTT. This encodes CASSIGGGGAEAFF. V and J are TRBV19 and TRBJ1-1; TRBD1 might be the D (5 bases). The ends were cut back, 1 base at V and 6 bases at J, with 12 bases in the middle. This CDR3 region has 14 residues. Germline V gene lookup returns CDR1 LNHDA and CDR2 SQIVND (reference sequence).

The chain joins TRBV20-1 to TRBJ2-7; tentative D call: TRBD2 (6 bases). The CDR3 totals 13 residues. Deletions cut 6 bases from V and 6 bases from J, with 18 bases between. CDR1 and CDR2 (germline): DFQATT, SNEGSKA (reference sequence). The CDR3 nucleotides are TGCAGTGCCCCTTCTGGAGGGAAGTCCGAGCAGTACTTC. It encodes CSAPSGGKSEQYF.

The genes are TRBV20-1 and TRBJ1-2; TRBD1 matches 9 bases. V lost 2 bases to trimming and J lost 4 bases; unmatched junction nucleotides: 5. The CDR3 loop spans 14 amino acids. CDR1 and CDR2 (germline): DFQATT, SNEGSKA (reference sequence). The CDR3 sequence: CSARRDREIYGYTF. As DNA, the CDR3 is TGCAGTGCTAGACGGGACAGGGAGATCTATGGCTACACCTTC.

The V call is TRBV10-3, the J call TRBJ2-3; no definite D call. The CDR3 length is 14 residues. V was trimmed by 2 bases and J by 6 bases, leaving 12 bases between them. Germline V CDR1 and CDR2: ENHRY, SYGVKD. The CDR3 spells CAISESRNRDTQYF. In nucleotides, the CDR3 is TGTGCCATCAGTGAGAGCCGTAATCGGGATACGCAGTATTTT.

The chain carries TRBV20-1 and TRBJ1-2; D might be TRBD1 (5 bases). Germline V CDR1 and CDR2: DFQATT, SNEGSKA (reference sequence). Trimming stripped 1 base from V and 4 bases from J, with 7 bases between. The CDR3 contains 12 residues. In DNA, the CDR3 is TGCAGTGCTAGAGTGGGACTCTATGGCTACACCTTC. Its protein is CSARVGLYGYTF.

This clonotype was recorded a few times. This chain uses TRBV20-1 with TRBJ1-1, with TRBD1 as a possible D gene (5 bases). Germline V CDR1 and CDR2: DFQATT, SNEGSKA (reference sequence). The CDR3 runs 12 residues. V was pared by 3 bases and J by 6 bases, with 11 bases between. CDR3 sequence (DNA): TGCAGTGCTAGGTCCCTCAGGGCTGAAGCTTTCTTT. It is translated as CSARSLRAEAFF.

This clonotype was picked up one time. The J gene is TRBJ2-7, the V gene TRBV15; 12 nucleotides line up with TRBD2. This CDR3 contains 16 residues. Per germline, CDR1 LNHNV and CDR2 YYDKDF (reference sequence). V lost 4 bases to trimming and J lost 6 bases; unmatched junction nucleotides: 10. As DNA, the CDR3 is TGTGCCACCAGCAAAGAATCTAGCGGGAGGGCAGGCGAGCAGTACTTC. This translates into CATSKESSGRAGEQYF.

This clonotype came up a few times. This sequence joins TRBV10-1 and TRBJ2-7; D tentatively reads TRBD1 or TRBD2 (7 bases each). There are 17 residues in the CDR3. Between the trimmed V and J ends, which lost 2 bases and 5 bases, there was a span of 22 bases. CDR1 is WNHNN and CDR2 is SYGVQD in the germline V gene (reference sequence). CDR3: CASSELGGGGNSHEQYF. CDR3 in DNA: TGCGCCAGCAGTGAGCTCGGGGGAGGGGGCAATAGCCACGAGCAGTACTTC.

The chain employs TRBV7-2 and TRBJ1-1; D not resolved. This CDR3 is 14 amino acids long. The ends were cut back, 0 bases at V and 1 base at J, with 6 bases in the middle. CDR1 is SGHTA and CDR2 is FQGNSA in the germline V gene. The CDR3: CASSLAVANTEAFF. The CDR3 nucleotides read TGTGCCAGCAGCTTAGCGGTAGCGAACACTGAAGCTTTCTTT.

This clonotype was observed a few times. The chain links TRBV20-1 to TRBJ2-7; D is ambiguous. CDR3 length equals 15 residues. CDR1 DFQATT and CDR2 SNEGSKA come from the germline V gene (reference sequence). The ends were cut back, 5 bases at V and 0 bases at J, with 17 bases in the middle. The CDR3 region has the DNA TGCAGTGCTCCGATCGTGGGCAGTTCCTCCTACGAGCAGTACTTC. This gives the protein CSAPIVGSSSYEQYF.

V usage is TRBV5-4 and J usage is TRBJ1-2; D perhaps matches TRBD1 (5 bases). CDR1 is SGHNT and CDR2 is YYREEE in the germline V gene (reference sequence). Trimming took off 0 bases at V and 6 bases at J, with 9 bases between the two ends. The CDR3 runs to 13 residues. CDR3 residues: CASSLVGTDGYTF. The CDR3 nucleotides are TGTGCCAGCAGCTTGGTAGGGACCGATGGCTACACCTTC.

The rearrangement uses TRBV6-4 and TRBJ1-2; D gene ambiguous. The CDR3 has 12 residues. Germline V CDR1 and CDR2: MRHNA, SNTAGT. The V gene lost 3 bases and the J gene lost 6 bases, with 8 bases spanning the gap. In DNA form, the CDR3 reads TGTGCCAGCAGTGATCCCCGACATGGCTACACCTTC. This encodes CASSDPRHGYTF.

The chain has TRBV4-1 and TRBJ1-1; no firm D call. CDR1 is MGHRA and CDR2 is YSYEKL in the germline V gene. Trimming stripped 5 bases from V and 0 bases from J, with 7 bases between. This CDR3 comprises 13 residues. The CDR3 loop is CASSVEVNTEAFF. As DNA, the CDR3 is TGCGCCAGCAGCGTCGAAGTGAACACTGAAGCTTTCTTT.

This sequence joins TRBV5-1 and TRBJ1-1; 8 nucleotides align to TRBD1. The CDR3 extends over 15 amino acids. The trim removed 1 base at V and 1 base at J, leaving 3 bases unmatched. Germline assignment: CDR1 SGHRS and CDR2 YFSETQ. CDR3 nucleotides: TGCGCCAGCAGCTTGTGGGACAGGACGAACACTGAAGCTTTCTTT. Its translation: CASSLWDRTNTEAFF.

As concerns this clonotype: The CDR3 does not close with the conserved phenylalanine or tryptophan, likely indicating a read error. The chain employs TRBV20-1 and TRBJ2-7; no reliable D call. Germline V gene sequence: CDR1 DFQATT, CDR2 SNEGSKA (reference sequence). The CDR3 has 13 residues. Trimming shortened V by 4 bases and J by 0 bases, and 10 bases separated the two germline ends. The CDR3 nucleotides are TGCAGTGCTAAAGACCGTTCCTCCTACGAGCAGTACTTA. Translated, it gives CSAKDRSSYEQYL.

This clonotype was observed a single time. The genes are TRBV9 and TRBJ1-1; 12 nucleotides agree with TRBD1. With V trimmed by 4 bases and J by 1 base, 17 bases remained unmatched. CDR3 size: 20 residues. Germline CDR1 reads SGDLS; CDR2 reads YYNGEE. CDR3 bases: TGTGCCAGCAGCCCCCAGGGGTATTGGGGGACAGGGGGCTCGAACACTGAAGCTTTCTTT. This gives the protein CASSPQGYWGTGGSNTEAFF.

The rearrangement links TRBV7-9 to TRBJ2-5; 10 nucleotides line up with TRBD2. The CDR3 is made up of 16 amino acids. V lost 2 bases to trimming and J lost 3 bases; unmatched junction nucleotides: 6. Germline values: CDR1 SEHNR, CDR2 FQNEAQ (reference sequence). CDR3: CASSLLAAGGKETQYF. CDR3 nucleotide sequence: TGTGCCAGCAGCTTACTGGCAGCGGGGGGGAAAGAGACCCAGTACTTC.

The chain joins TRBV20-1 to TRBJ2-1; 14 bases line up with TRBD2. Per germline, CDR1 DFQATT and CDR2 SNEGSKA (reference sequence). The CDR3 is 13 amino acids. CDR3 region: CRATSGRGNEQFF. The CDR3 nucleotides read TGCAGGGCGACTAGCGGGAGGGGAAATGAGCAGTTCTTC.

The chain is built from TRBV7-3 and TRBJ2-2; 11 nucleotides agree with TRBD2. Germline V gene sequence: CDR1 SGHTA, CDR2 FQGTGA. The CDR3 is 15 amino acids. The V gene end was trimmed by 2 bases and the J gene end by 7 bases; junction bases not matched to a gene: 3. CDR3 loop: CASSLASGRIGELFF. CDR3 bases: TGTGCCAGCAGCTTAGCTAGCGGGAGGATCGGGGAGCTGTTTTTT. The full variable domain, in which reference TRBV7-3 and TRBJ2-2 provide the parts outside the CDR3, is GAGVSQTPSNKVTEKGKYVELRCDPISGHTALYWYRQSLGQGPEFLIYFQGTGAADDSGLPNDRFFAVRPEGSVSTLKIQRTERGDSAVYLCASSLASGRIGELFFGEGSRLTVL.

The chain carries TRBV20-1 and TRBJ1-2; 9 positions agree with TRBD1. The CDR3 sequence is 13 residues long. Germline lookup yields CDR1 DFQATT and CDR2 SNEGSKA (reference sequence). The junction had 10 bases not matched to a gene; V was cut back by 6 bases and J by 8 bases. CDR3 DNA: TGCAGTGCCCACACACAGGGGGCGGACGGCTACACCTTC. Protein product: CSAHTQGADGYTF.

The V and J genes are TRBV2 and TRBJ1-5; the D gene is possibly TRBD1 (5 bases). Trimming stripped 1 base from V and 3 bases from J, with 13 bases between. The CDR3 runs 16 residues. CDR1 is SNHLY, CDR2 FYNNEI, per germline. CDR3 nucleotides: TGTGCCAGCAGTGAAGATAGCGGGGCCCCCAATCAGCCCCAGCATTTT. It encodes CASSEDSGAPNQPQHF.

In this sample, this clonotype turned up a few times. V and J are TRBV27 and TRBJ1-5; 7 nucleotides agree with TRBD1. V gave up 5 bases and J gave up 1 base; unmatched junction bases: 11. CDR1 and CDR2 (germline): MNHEY, SMNVEV (reference sequence). The CDR3 is 17 residues long. The CDR3 nucleotides read TGTGCCAGCAGTATTCCCCCCTACAGGGGAAGCAATCAGCCCCAGCATTTT. It encodes CASSIPPYRGSNQPQHF.